This TCR beta chain was identified during a study of blood T cell repertoires in COVID-19. This table comes from immunoSEQ multiplex PCR, and its TCRdb copy is limited to in-frame clones, with some not included. The sample carries about 150,000 clones, over 70% recorded once. V shed 0 bases, J shed 7 bases, and the junction held 4 bases outside the gene matches. CDR1 is SEHNR, CDR2 FQNEAQ, per germline (reference sequence). The CDR3 loop spans 14 amino acids. The V and J genes are TRBV7-9 and TRBJ1-1, with 8 positions matching TRBD1. This TCR derives from a man aged 60-69 years with acute or convalescent COVID-19. Sequencing used peripheral blood. For the CDR3, the DNA is TGTGCCAGCAGCTTAGCCAGGGGGCTAGATGAAGCTTTCTTT. Residues: CASSLARGLDEAFF.